The rows below give T cell receptor beta chains drawn from one sample of a study of T cell repertoires in aging, cancer and after chemotherapy. TCRdb itself ran the multiplex PCR reads through MiXCR, one entry per CDR3 protein. The sample lists about 10,000 distinct CDR3 sequences; over 30% were seen once. The sample consisted of blood. The receptor set was obtained from a human donor in good health. Each CDR3 is given with its conserved first and last residue. Fields, in order: V gene, D gene, CDR3 protein. A D gene is named only where the DNA matches it firmly.

v_gene: TRBV29-1; d_gene: NA; CDR3aa: CSVRRDTQETQYF
v_gene: TRBV30; d_gene: NA; CDR3aa: CAFSRDSYNEQFF
v_gene: TRBV5-3; d_gene: NA; CDR3aa: CASSLLGTGNTGELFF
v_gene: TRBV19; d_gene: NA; CDR3aa: CASTIIGINQPQHF
v_gene: TRBV6-5; d_gene: NA; CDR3aa: CASSSQGTGANVLTF
v_gene: TRBV19; d_gene: NA; CDR3aa: CASSMRTEVNYGYTF
v_gene: TRBV6-5; d_gene: TRBD2; CDR3aa: CASSYWTSGKNEQFF
v_gene: TRBV18; d_gene: TRBD2; CDR3aa: CASSATGTSGTYEQYF
v_gene: TRBV15; d_gene: TRBD2; CDR3aa: CATSRDLLAKENNEQFF
v_gene: TRBV7-2; d_gene: TRBD2; CDR3aa: CASSLAPGLAEIQYF
v_gene: TRBV6-5; d_gene: NA; CDR3aa: CVSSYEAGGQGIQYF
v_gene: TRBV27; d_gene: TRBD1; CDR3aa: CASSLKGTGGNTGELFF
v_gene: TRBV29-1; d_gene: TRBD2; CDR3aa: CSDRTSFYNEQFF
v_gene: TRBV6-4; d_gene: TRBD2; CDR3aa: CASRLAGEADTQYF
v_gene: TRBV6-5; d_gene: NA; CDR3aa: CASSLDGSPYEQYF
v_gene: TRBV10-3; d_gene: NA; CDR3aa: CAISVSAGMNEQFF
v_gene: TRBV6-5; d_gene: NA; CDR3aa: CASSPVTGTANYGYTF
v_gene: TRBV5-3; d_gene: TRBD1; CDR3aa: CARSRRTGSSYEQYF
v_gene: TRBV27; d_gene: TRBD1; CDR3aa: CASSSTNDRGHGYTF
v_gene: TRBV6-2/TRBV6-3; d_gene: NA; CDR3aa: CASRRPQGTNNEQFF
v_gene: TRBV19; d_gene: TRBD1; CDR3aa: CASSDRGGSAYNEQFF
v_gene: TRBV5-6; d_gene: NA; CDR3aa: CASSLGTTGANVLTF
v_gene: TRBV6-1; d_gene: TRBD1; CDR3aa: CASSVTGGRETQYF
v_gene: TRBV5-6; d_gene: NA; CDR3aa: CASTRDSGTQYF
v_gene: TRBV29-1; d_gene: TRBD2; CDR3aa: CSVEILAGRSDTQYF
v_gene: TRBV6-1; d_gene: NA; CDR3aa: CASSDVRGFYNSPLHF
v_gene: TRBV5-5; d_gene: TRBD1; CDR3aa: CASRGQGYHEQYF
v_gene: TRBV5-1; d_gene: TRBD2; CDR3aa: CASSFGTSGSKAGELFF
v_gene: TRBV13; d_gene: TRBD1; CDR3aa: CASSLGTGVGETQYF
v_gene: TRBV5-6; d_gene: NA; CDR3aa: CASSDQETPVGEQYF